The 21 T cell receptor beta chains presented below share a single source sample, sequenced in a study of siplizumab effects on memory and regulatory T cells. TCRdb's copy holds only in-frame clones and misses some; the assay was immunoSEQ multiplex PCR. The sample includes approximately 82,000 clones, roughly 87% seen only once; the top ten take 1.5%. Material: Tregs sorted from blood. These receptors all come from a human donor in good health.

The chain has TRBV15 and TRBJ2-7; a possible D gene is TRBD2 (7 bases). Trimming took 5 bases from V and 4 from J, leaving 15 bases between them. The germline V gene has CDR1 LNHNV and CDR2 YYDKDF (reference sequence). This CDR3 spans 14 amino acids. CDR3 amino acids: CATSFTEGGYEQYF. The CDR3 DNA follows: TGTGCCACCAGCTTTACGGAGGGGGGGTACGAGCAGTACTTC.

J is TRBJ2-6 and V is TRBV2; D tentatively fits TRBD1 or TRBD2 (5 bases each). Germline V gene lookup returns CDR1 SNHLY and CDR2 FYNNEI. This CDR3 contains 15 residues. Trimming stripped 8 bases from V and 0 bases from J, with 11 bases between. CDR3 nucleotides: TGTGCCAGCGAGGGACGCCTCTCTGGGGCCAACGTCCTGACTTTC. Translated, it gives CASEGRLSGANVLTF.

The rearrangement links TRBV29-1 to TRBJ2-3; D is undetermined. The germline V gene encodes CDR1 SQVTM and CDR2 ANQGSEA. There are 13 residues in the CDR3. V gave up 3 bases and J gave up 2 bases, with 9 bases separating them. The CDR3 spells CSVDGESTDTQYF. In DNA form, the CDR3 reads TGCAGCGTTGATGGAGAGTCCACAGATACGCAGTATTTT.

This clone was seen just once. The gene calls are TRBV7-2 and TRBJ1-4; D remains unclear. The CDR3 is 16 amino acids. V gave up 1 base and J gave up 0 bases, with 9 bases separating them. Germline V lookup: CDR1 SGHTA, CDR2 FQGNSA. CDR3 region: CASSLVGRATNEKLFF. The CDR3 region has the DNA TGTGCCAGCAGCTTAGTCGGGAGGGCAACTAATGAAAAACTGTTTTTT.

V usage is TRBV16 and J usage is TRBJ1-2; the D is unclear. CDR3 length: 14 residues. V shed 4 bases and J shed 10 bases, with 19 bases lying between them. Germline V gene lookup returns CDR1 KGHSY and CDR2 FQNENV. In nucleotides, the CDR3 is TGTGCCAGCAGCCGCAGACCTTTCAAGACCAACTACACCTTC. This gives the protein CASSRRPFKTNYTF.

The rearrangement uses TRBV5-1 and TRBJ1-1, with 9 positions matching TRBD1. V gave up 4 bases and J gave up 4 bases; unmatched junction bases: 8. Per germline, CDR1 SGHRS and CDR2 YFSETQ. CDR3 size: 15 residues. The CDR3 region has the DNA TGCGCCAGCAGCGCCGACAGGGGGACGACCACTGAAGCTTTCTTT. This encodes CASSADRGTTTEAFF. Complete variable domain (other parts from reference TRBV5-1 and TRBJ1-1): KAGVTQTPRYLIKTRGQQVTLSCSPISGHRSVSWYQQTPGQGLQFLFEYFSETQRNKGNFPGRFSGRQFSNSRSEMNVSTLELGDSALYLCASSADRGTTTEAFFGQGTRLTVV.

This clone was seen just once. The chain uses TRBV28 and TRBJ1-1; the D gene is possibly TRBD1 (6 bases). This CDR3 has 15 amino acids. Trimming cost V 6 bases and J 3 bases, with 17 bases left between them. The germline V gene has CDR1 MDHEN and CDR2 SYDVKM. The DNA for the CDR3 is TGTGCCAGCAGGCCTGGGGGGGCGGAGGACACTGAAGCTTTCTTT. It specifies CASRPGGAEDTEAFF.

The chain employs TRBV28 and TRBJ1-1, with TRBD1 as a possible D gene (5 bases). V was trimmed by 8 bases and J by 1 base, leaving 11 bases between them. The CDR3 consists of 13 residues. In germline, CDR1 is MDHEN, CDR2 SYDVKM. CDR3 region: CASCGGGNTEAFF. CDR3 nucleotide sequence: TGTGCCAGCTGTGGGGGTGGGAACACTGAAGCTTTCTTT.

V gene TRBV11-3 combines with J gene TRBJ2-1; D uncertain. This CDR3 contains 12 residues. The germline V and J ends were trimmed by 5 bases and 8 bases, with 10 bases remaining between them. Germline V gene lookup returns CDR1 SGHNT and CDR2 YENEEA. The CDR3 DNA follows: TGTGCCAGCAGCCAAAAGACCGATGAGCAGTTCTTC. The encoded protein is CASSQKTDEQFF.

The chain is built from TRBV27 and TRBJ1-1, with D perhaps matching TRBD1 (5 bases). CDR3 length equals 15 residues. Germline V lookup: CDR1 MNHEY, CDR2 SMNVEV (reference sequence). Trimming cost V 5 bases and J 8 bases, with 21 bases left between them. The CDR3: CASSRVGRAAIEAFF. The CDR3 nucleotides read TGTGCCAGCAGTCGTGTGGGCAGGGCAGCGATCGAAGCTTTCTTT.

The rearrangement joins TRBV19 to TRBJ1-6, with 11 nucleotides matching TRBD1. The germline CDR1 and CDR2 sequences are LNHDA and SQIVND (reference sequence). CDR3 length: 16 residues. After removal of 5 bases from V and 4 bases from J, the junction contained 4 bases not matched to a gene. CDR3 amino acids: CASSGRDRGYNSPLHF. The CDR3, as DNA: TGTGCCAGTAGTGGCCGGGACAGGGGGTATAATTCACCCCTCCACTTT.

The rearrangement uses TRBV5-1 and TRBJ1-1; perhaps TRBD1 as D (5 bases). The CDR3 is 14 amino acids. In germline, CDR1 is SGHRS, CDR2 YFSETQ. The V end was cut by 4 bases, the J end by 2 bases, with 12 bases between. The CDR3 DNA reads TGCGCCAGCAGCGACGGGACCCCCAACACTGAAGCTTTCTTT. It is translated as CASSDGTPNTEAFF.

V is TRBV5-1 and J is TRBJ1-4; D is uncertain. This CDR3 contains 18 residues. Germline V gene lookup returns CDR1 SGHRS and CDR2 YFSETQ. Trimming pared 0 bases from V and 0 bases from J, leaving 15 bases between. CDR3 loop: CASSLVGYRRATNEKLFF. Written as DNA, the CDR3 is TGCGCCAGCAGCTTGGTTGGGTATAGGCGTGCAACTAATGAAAAACTGTTTTTT.

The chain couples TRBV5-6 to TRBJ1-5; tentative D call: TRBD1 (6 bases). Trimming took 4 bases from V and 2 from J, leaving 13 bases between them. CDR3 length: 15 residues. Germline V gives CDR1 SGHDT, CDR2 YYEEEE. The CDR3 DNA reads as TGTGCCAGCAGCCGGGGGGCTCAGGGCAATCAGCCCCAGCATTTT. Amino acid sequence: CASSRGAQGNQPQHF.

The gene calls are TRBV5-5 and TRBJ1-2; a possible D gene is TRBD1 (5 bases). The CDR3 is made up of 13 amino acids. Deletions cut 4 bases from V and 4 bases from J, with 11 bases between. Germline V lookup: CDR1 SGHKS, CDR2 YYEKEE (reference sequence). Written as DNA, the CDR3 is TGTGCCAGCAGCACATGGGACGTCTATGGCTACACCTTC. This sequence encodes CASSTWDVYGYTF.

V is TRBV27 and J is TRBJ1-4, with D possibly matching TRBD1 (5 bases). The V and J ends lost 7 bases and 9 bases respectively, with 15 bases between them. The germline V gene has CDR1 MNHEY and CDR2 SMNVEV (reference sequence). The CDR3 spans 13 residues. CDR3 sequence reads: CASMNRLQQKLFF. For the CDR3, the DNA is TGTGCCAGCATGAACAGGTTACAACAAAAACTGTTTTTT. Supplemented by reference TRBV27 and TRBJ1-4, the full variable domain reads EAQVTQNPRYLITVTGKKLTVTCSQNMNHEYMSWYRQDPGLGLRQIYYSMNVEVTDKGDVPEGYKVSRKEKRNFPLILESPSPNQTSLYFCASMNRLQQKLFFGSGTQLSVL.

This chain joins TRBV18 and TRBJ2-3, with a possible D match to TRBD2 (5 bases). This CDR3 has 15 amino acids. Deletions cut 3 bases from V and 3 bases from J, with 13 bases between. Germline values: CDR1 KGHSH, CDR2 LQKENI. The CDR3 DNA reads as TGTGCCAGCTCACCTCCCAATGGAGGAACAGATACGCAGTATTTT. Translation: CASSPPNGGTDTQYF.

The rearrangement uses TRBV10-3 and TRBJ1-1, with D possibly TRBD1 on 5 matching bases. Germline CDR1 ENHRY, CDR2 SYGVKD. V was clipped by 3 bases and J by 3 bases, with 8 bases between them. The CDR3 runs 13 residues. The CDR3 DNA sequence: TGTGCCATCAGTGACGGGGGATACACTGAAGCTTTCTTT. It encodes CAISDGGYTEAFF.

CDR3 coding DNA: TGTGCCAGCAGTGTCCTTTCGGGCACGTACATTCAGTACTTC. Translating gives CASSVLSGTYIQYF. The rearrangement links TRBV28 to TRBJ2-4; no reliable D call. Germline V gene lookup returns CDR1 MDHEN and CDR2 SYDVKM. Trimming left V 5 bases short and J 8 bases short, with 16 bases between. The CDR3 extends over 14 amino acids.

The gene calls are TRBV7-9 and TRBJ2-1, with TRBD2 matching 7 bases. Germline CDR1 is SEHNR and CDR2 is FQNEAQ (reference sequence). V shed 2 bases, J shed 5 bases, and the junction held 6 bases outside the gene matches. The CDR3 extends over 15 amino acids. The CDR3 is CASSLRSGDDNEQFF. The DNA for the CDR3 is TGTGCCAGCAGCTTAAGAAGCGGGGACGACAATGAGCAGTTCTTC.

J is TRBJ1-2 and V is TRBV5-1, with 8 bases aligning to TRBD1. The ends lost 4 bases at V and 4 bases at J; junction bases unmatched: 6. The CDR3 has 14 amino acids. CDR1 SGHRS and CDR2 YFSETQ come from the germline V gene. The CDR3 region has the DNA TGCGCCAGCAGCGAAACCGGGACAGGCTATGGCTACACCTTC. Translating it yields CASSETGTGYGYTF.